The rows below give T cell receptor beta chains drawn from one sample of a study of CD8 T cells in Susac syndrome. TCRdb recomputed calls from the immunoSEQ multiplex PCR reads with MiXCR, one row per CDR3 protein. The table lists 170,000 or so distinct CDR3 sequences, approximately 95% of them singletons. The sequencing sample was made of CD4+ T cells from PBMCs. The receptors derive from a human donor with Susac syndrome. Both conserved end residues are trimmed from each CDR3. Each record gives: V gene, J gene, CDR3 protein.

v_call: TRBV29-1; j_call: TRBJ2-2; cdr3_aa: SVEETGAGELF
v_call: TRBV4-3; j_call: TRBJ2-3; cdr3_aa: ASSLRGATLAPTDTQY
v_call: TRBV15; j_call: TRBJ1-1; cdr3_aa: ATSSGMNTEAF
v_call: TRBV5-1; j_call: TRBJ2-4; cdr3_aa: ASSLGQGASKNIQY
v_call: TRBV3-1; j_call: TRBJ2-1; cdr3_aa: ASSQDPGQGQF
v_call: TRBV27; j_call: TRBJ2-1; cdr3_aa: ASTPLGQGGFNEQF
v_call: TRBV6-1; j_call: TRBJ1-2; cdr3_aa: ASSPSGGGASSYGYT
v_call: TRBV11-1; j_call: TRBJ2-1; cdr3_aa: ASSSGTGGYNEQF
v_call: TRBV5-6; j_call: TRBJ1-3; cdr3_aa: ASTRDTSSGNTIY
v_call: TRBV21-1; j_call: TRBJ1-5; cdr3_aa: ASSGETVGGSQPQH
v_call: TRBV7-3; j_call: TRBJ2-3; cdr3_aa: ASSPRVSGRDTQY
v_call: TRBV5-4; j_call: TRBJ2-6; cdr3_aa: ASTSPGANVLT
v_call: TRBV28; j_call: TRBJ1-2; cdr3_aa: ASMGTGYGYT
v_call: TRBV20-1; j_call: TRBJ1-2; cdr3_aa: SARGDTSNYGYT
v_call: TRBV4-2; j_call: TRBJ2-1; cdr3_aa: ASSQGASGRHGGDEQF
v_call: TRBV29-1; j_call: TRBJ2-5; cdr3_aa: SVEELAGGSETQY
v_call: TRBV6-6; j_call: TRBJ2-1; cdr3_aa: ASRNPTSGGGNEQF
v_call: TRBV7-3; j_call: TRBJ1-2; cdr3_aa: ASSLNPQDHGYT
v_call: TRBV29-1; j_call: TRBJ2-1; cdr3_aa: SGREGNEQF
v_call: TRBV6-2/TRBV6-3; j_call: TRBJ1-1; cdr3_aa: ASSPSGGDGTEAF
v_call: TRBV10-3; j_call: TRBJ2-1; cdr3_aa: AISEAQGAGSDEQF
v_call: TRBV20-1; j_call: TRBJ1-1; cdr3_aa: SASANTEAF
v_call: TRBV5-1; j_call: TRBJ2-7; cdr3_aa: ASSLDGGSSYEQY
v_call: TRBV29-1; j_call: TRBJ1-1; cdr3_aa: SVTGFDTEAF